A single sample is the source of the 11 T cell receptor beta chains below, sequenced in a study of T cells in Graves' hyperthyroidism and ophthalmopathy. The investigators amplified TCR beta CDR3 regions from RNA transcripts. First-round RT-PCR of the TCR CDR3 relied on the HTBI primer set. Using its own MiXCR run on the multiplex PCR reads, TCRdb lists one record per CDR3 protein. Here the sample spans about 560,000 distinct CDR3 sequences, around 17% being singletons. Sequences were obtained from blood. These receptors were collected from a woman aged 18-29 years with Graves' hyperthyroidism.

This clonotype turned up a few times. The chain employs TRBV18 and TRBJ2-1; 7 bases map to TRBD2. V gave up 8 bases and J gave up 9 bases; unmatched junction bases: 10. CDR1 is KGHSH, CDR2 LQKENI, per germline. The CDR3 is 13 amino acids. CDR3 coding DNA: TGTGCCAGCGTATCTCTCGCGGGAGTTGAGCAGTTCTTC. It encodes CASVSLAGVEQFF.

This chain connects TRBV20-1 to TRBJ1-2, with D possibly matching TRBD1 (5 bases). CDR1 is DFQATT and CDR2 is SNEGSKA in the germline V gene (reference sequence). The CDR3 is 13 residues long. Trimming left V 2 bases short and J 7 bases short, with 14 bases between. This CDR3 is CSARFFGGFGYTF. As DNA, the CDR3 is TGCAGTGCTAGATTTTTCGGGGGGTTTGGCTACACCTTC.

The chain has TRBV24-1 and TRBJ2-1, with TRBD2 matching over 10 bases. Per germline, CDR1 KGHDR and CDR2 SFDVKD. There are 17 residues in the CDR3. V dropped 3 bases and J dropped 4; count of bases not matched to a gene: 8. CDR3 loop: CATSDPKAGGRYNEQFF. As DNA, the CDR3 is TGTGCCACCAGTGATCCGAAAGCGGGAGGGCGGTACAATGAGCAGTTCTTC.

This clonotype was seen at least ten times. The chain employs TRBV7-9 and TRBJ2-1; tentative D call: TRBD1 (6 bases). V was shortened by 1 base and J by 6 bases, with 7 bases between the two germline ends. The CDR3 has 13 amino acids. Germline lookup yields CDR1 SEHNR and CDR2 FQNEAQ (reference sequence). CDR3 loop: CASSLGTANEQFF. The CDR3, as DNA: TGTGCCAGCAGCTTAGGGACAGCCAATGAGCAGTTCTTC. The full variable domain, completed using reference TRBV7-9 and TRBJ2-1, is DTGVSQNPRHKITKRGQNVTFRCDPISEHNRLYWYRQTLGQGPEFLTYFQNEAQLEKSRLLSDRFSAERPKGSFSTLEIQRTEQGDSAMYLCASSLGTANEQFFGPGTRLTVL.

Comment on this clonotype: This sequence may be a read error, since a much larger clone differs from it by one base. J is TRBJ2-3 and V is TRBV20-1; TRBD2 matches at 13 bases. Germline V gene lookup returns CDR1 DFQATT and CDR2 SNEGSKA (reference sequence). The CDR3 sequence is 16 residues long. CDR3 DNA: TGCAGTGCTAGAAGGACTAGCGGGGGCGTTGCAGATACGCTGTATTTT. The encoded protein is CSARRTSGGVADTLYF.

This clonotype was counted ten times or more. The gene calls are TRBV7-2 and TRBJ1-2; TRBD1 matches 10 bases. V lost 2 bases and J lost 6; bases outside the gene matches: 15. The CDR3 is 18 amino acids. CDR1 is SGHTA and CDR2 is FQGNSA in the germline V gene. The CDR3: CASSLSSLRTGGRDGYTF. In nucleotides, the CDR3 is TGTGCCAGCAGCTTATCATCCCTGCGGACAGGGGGTAGGGATGGCTACACCTTC.

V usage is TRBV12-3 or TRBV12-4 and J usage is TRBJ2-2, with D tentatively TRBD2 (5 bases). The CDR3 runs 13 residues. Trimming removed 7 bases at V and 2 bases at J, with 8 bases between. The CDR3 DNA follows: TGTGCCAGCATGACGGGAAACACCGGGGAGCTGTTTTTT. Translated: CASMTGNTGELFF.

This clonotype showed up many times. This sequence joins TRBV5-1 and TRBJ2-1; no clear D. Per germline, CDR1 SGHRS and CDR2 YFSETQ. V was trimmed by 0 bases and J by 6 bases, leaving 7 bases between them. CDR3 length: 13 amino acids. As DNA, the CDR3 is TGCGCCAGCAGCTTGGGCCAGGTCAATGAGCAGTTCTTC. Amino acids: CASSLGQVNEQFF.

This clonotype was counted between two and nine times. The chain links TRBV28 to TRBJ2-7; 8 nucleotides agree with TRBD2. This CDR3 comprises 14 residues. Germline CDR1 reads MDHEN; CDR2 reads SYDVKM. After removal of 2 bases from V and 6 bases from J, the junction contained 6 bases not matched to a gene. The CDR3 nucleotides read TGTGCCAGCAGTTTACAACAAGCGGGAGTCGAGCAGTACTTC. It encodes CASSLQQAGVEQYF. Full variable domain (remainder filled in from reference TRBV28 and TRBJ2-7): DVKVTQSSRYLVKRTGEKVFLECVQDMDHENMFWYRQDPGLGLRLIYFSYDVKMKEKGDIPEGYSVSREKKERFSLILESASTNQTSMYLCASSLQQAGVEQYFGPGTRLTVT.

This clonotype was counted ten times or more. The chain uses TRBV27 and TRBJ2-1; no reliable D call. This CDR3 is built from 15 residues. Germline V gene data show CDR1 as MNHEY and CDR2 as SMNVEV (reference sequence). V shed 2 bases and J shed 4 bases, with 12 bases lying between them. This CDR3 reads CASSLRPRMYNEQFF. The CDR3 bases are TGTGCCAGCAGTTTAAGGCCTAGGATGTACAATGAGCAGTTCTTC.

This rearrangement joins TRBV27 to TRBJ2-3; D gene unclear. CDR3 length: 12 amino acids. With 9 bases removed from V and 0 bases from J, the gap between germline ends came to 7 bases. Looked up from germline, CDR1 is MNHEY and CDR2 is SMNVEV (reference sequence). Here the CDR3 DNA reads TGTGCCAGTGCCCAGAGCACAGATACGCAGTATTTT. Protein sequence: CASAQSTDTQYF.